These 8 T cell receptor beta chains were all obtained from the same sample, sequenced in a study of blood T cell repertoires in COVID-19. The repertoire was sequenced with immunoSEQ multiplex PCR; TCRdb's copy has only in-frame clones and lacks some. The data show some 250,000 clones, roughly 90% seen once. Specimen: PBMCs or T cells enriched from blood (not recorded which). The receptors come from a man aged 35-49 years who had recovered from COVID-19.

This chain connects TRBV4-3 to TRBJ1-1, with TRBD1 matching 7 bases. Unmatched junction bases numbered 3, after V lost 5 bases and J lost 3 bases. Looked up from germline, CDR1 is LGHNA and CDR2 is YSLEER. The CDR3 is 13 residues long. The CDR3, as DNA: TGCGCCAGCAGCGAAACAGGGGACACTGAAGCTTTCTTT. It is translated as CASSETGDTEAFF.

This clone is a singleton in its sample. The CDR3 nucleotides read TGTGCCAGCAGCGCTGGGGGGGAGGGGATCACTGAAGCTTTCTTT. Its translation: CASSAGGEGITEAFF. This chain joins TRBV9 and TRBJ1-1, with D possibly matching TRBD1 (5 bases). The CDR3 length is 15 residues. Germline V gene data show CDR1 as SGDLS and CDR2 as YYNGEE. V shed 3 bases and J shed 4 bases, with 16 bases lying between them.

V and J are TRBV3-1 (or the pseudogene TRBV3-2) and TRBJ2-5; no clear D gene. Trimming cost V 0 bases and J 4 bases, with 12 bases left between them. The germline gives CDR1 LGHDT, CDR2 YNNKEL (reference sequence). The CDR3 consists of 15 residues. The CDR3 sequence is CASSQDAAVGETQYF. The CDR3 nucleotides are TGTGCCAGCAGCCAAGATGCGGCAGTAGGAGAGACCCAGTACTTC.

The V call is TRBV5-8, the J call TRBJ2-1, with D tentatively TRBD2 (5 bases). Germline lookup yields CDR1 SGHTS and CDR2 YDEGEE. The CDR3 consists of 16 residues. Trimming left V 1 base short and J 7 bases short, with 18 bases between. The CDR3 region has the DNA TGTGCCAGCAGCTTGATAGTTAGCGACTTTAAGAATGAGCAGTTCTTC. It is translated as CASSLIVSDFKNEQFF.

The chain joins TRBV15 to TRBJ1-1; the D gene is possibly TRBD1 (6 bases). Per germline, CDR1 LNHNV and CDR2 YYDKDF (reference sequence). This CDR3 comprises 14 residues. Trimming took 5 bases from V and 1 from J, leaving 11 bases between them. CDR3 in DNA: TGTGCCACCAGCTGGGACATAAAGAACACTGAAGCTTTCTTT. Translating it yields CATSWDIKNTEAFF.

The gene calls are TRBV25-1 and TRBJ2-6, with a tentative D call TRBD2 (6 bases). V shed 5 bases and J shed 0 bases, with 17 bases lying between them. Germline V CDR1 and CDR2: MGHDK, SYGVNS. CDR3 length: 18 residues. For the CDR3, the DNA is TGTGCCAGCAGTCGGGGACTGGGACGTGACTCTGGGGCCAACGTCCTGACTTTC. Translating gives CASSRGLGRDSGANVLTF.

The rearrangement uses TRBV4-3 and TRBJ1-2; D call uncertain. Germline V gene lookup returns CDR1 LGHNA and CDR2 YSLEER. The length of the CDR3 is 13 residues. V gave up 1 base and J gave up 6 bases, with 9 bases separating them. The CDR3 loop is CASSQGKSDGYTF. The CDR3 DNA reads as TGCGCCAGCAGCCAAGGAAAATCGGATGGCTACACCTTC.

The chain couples TRBV7-3 to TRBJ2-5; perhaps TRBD1 as D (5 bases). With 0 bases removed from V and 4 bases from J, the gap between germline ends came to 6 bases. CDR1 and CDR2 (germline): SGHTA, FQGTGA. This CDR3 is built from 13 residues. Here the CDR3 reads CASSLTRGETQYF. In DNA form, the CDR3 reads TGTGCCAGCAGCTTAACTAGGGGAGAGACCCAGTACTTC. Together with reference TRBV7-3 and TRBJ2-5, the CDR3 gives the full variable domain: GAGVSQTPSNKVTEKGKYVELRCDPISGHTALYWYRQSLGQGPEFLIYFQGTGAADDSGLPNDRFFAVRPEGSVSTLKIQRTERGDSAVYLCASSLTRGETQYFGPGTRLLVL.